This paragraph reports one T cell receptor (beta chain). Antigen unknown. Trimming removed 2 bases from V and 4 bases from J; junction bases left unmatched: 9. This CDR3 is 16 amino acids long. Per the germline V gene, CDR1 is MNHEY and CDR2 is SMNVEV (reference sequence). Treatment indicated: roughly 18 received Ad26.COV2.S at low or high dose, single or two shots; roughly five received placebo; per-sample allocation not given. The investigators took samples on day 63 after the first vaccine or placebo injection. An adult aged 18-55 years in Boston served as the donor. This specimen comes from a study of Ad26.COV2.S vaccination and SARS-CoV-2 variants. Study background: The trial was COV1001 and the donor's arm was Ad26.COV2.S. Once, or twice with 56 days between doses, Ad26.COV2.S was given intramuscularly.

This table comes from immunoSEQ multiplex PCR, and its TCRdb copy is limited to in-frame clones, with some not included. The repertoire holds around 250,000 clones, with about 87% as singletons. Broader study findings: Using TCR breadth and depth analyses may have led to underestimated total T cell responses.

The genes are TRBV27 and TRBJ2-3; 7 bases match TRBD1. This sequence originates from a person aged 18-60 years who received the Ad26.COV2.S COVID-19 vaccine or a placebo. The material was peripheral blood, obtained in a trial of Ad26.COV2.S vaccine versus placebo. The CDR3 DNA sequence: TGTGCCAGCAGTTTACTTCCGGGACAGCCCGCAGATACGCAGTATTTT. This translates into CASSLLPGQPADTQYF.